The 20 T cell receptor delta chains given below trace back to one sample, sequenced in a study of γδ T cells in repeated Plasmodium falciparum infection. Flow sorting of PBMC yielded separate Vgamma9/Vdelta2+ and Vdelta2-negative gammadelta T cell populations for bulk repertoire analysis. TCRdb reran clone calling via CATT on the multiplex PCR reads. The sample consists of tens of thousands of delta-chain clones, about 2% of them appearing once. Input material: gamma-delta T cells from blood. Every receptor here comes from a pool of human donors (malaria-infected and uninfected, not separated).

This clone was observed many times. TCRdb shows a much larger clone's protein in place of this DNA's translation, and the two differ at residue 17, likely through a read error; the protein shown is translated from the DNA. This chain joins TRAV38-2/DV8 and TRDJ1; 8 bases agree with TRDD3. Germline CDR1 TSESDYY, CDR2 QEAYKQQN. CDR3 length: 19 residues. The CDR3 loop reads CAWTRFNRYWGLYTDKPIF. CDR3 nucleotides: TGTGCTTGGACCCGGTTTAATAGGTACTGGGGGTTGTACACCGATAAACCCATCTTT.

Concerning this clone: A read error is likely here: a far larger clone is one base away. At the DNA level, this CDR3 is encoded by other sequences in the same sample as well. The V gene was identified as TRDV1, while no J gene was called; TRDD3 is the table's D call and was not checked against the DNA. The CDR3 runs to 23 residues. CDR1 is TSWWSYY, CDR2 QGS, per germline. DNA for the CDR3: TGTGCTCTTGGGGAACTAATAGGGATACGCGTACACATCCCTCCCTACTACACCGATAAGCTCATCTTT. Protein: CALGELIGIRVHIPPYYTDKLIF.

This clone has more than one count but fewer than ten. This DNA's translation and the protein TCRdb lists, from a much larger clone, do not match at residue 20, likely due to a read error; the protein shown is translated from the DNA. CDR3 sequence reads: CACDTQRLMEAPTGEGTDKFIF. CDR3 coding DNA: TGTGCCTGTGACACACAACGGCTCATGGAGGCACCGACTGGGGAAGGTACCGATAAATTCATCTTT. The V gene call is TRDV2, and the J gene call is absent; TRDD3, as called in the table, went unchecked against the DNA. Looked up from germline, CDR1 is GEAIGNYY and CDR2 is EKD. This CDR3 is built from 22 residues.

A note on this clone: TCRdb has a much larger clone's protein, which differs at residue 10 from the translation of this DNA, likely because of a read error; what is shown is the protein translated from the DNA. V usage is TRDV2 and J usage is TRDJ1, with D perhaps TRDD3 (6 bases). TCRdb does not report a J gene; here it was assigned by matching the DNA to germline references. Per germline, CDR1 GEAIGNYY and CDR2 EKD. This CDR3 spans 14 amino acids. The CDR3 nucleotides read TGTGCCTGTGACACCATAGGGGATGCCGAGAAACTCATCTTT. It is translated as CACDTIGDAEKLIF.

This clone was counted many times. Other nucleotide sequences in the sample specify the same CDR3. The DNA for the CDR3 is TGTGCTCTTGGGGACCTTGACTACGTTGGGGGAGCCTGCACCGATAAACTCATCTTT. The encoded protein is CALGDLDYVGGACTDKLIF. V gene TRDV1 combines with J gene TRDJ1, with 7 bases lining up with TRDD3. V trimming: 3 bases; J trimming: 1 base; junction bases outside the gene matches: 17. CDR3 length: 19 residues. Germline-derived CDR1 and CDR2 are TSWWSYY and QGS.

This clone was observed many times. TCRdb lists the protein of a much larger clone for this DNA, which differs at residue 16, so this is likely a read error; the protein given here is translated from the DNA itself. The CDR3 protein is CALGELGFSTHYWVNRLIF. The CDR3 coding sequence is TGTGCTCTTGGGGAACTAGGATTCTCTACCCATTACTGGGTGAATAGACTCATCTTT. V usage is TRDV1 and J usage is TRDJ1, with D perhaps TRDD3 (6 bases). TCRdb carries no J gene annotation; the J gene was assigned here by matching the DNA with germline. Trimming shortened V by 0 bases and J by 10 bases, and 30 bases separated the two germline ends. There are 19 residues in the CDR3. Per the germline V gene, CDR1 is TSWWSYY and CDR2 is QGS.

This clone was seen more than once but under ten times. Sequence at one end of the junction differs from germline and may be a read error. The chain has TRDV1 and TRDJ1, with TRDD3 identical over 10 bases. This CDR3 has 20 amino acids. CDR1 TSWWSYY and CDR2 QGS come from the germline V gene. The DNA for the CDR3 is TGTGCTCTTGGGGCCGACCGAACCTCCGAGGGAACTGGGGGATTTGATAGACTCATCTTT. Its translation is CALGADRTSEGTGGFDRLIF.

For this clone: The protein TCRdb gives is from a much larger clone and does not agree with this DNA's translation at residue 21, likely a read error; the protein shown here comes from the DNA. No J gene was named, though the V gene is TRDV1; the DNA was not compared with TRDD3, the D call given in the table. Germline V CDR1 and CDR2: TSWWSYY, QGS. The CDR3 length is 22 residues. CDR3 sequence (DNA): TGTGCTCTTGGGGAAGGGGCCTTCCTCTCTACTACTGGGGGATTTTACCTCGATAAACTCACCTTT. This sequence encodes CALGEGAFLSTTGGFYLDKLTF.

This clone has at least ten counts. The protein in TCRdb stems from a much larger clone and differs at residue 17 from this DNA's translation, likely a read error; here the protein is translated from the DNA. The V gene is TRDV1, the J gene TRDJ2, with TRDD3 matching 9 bases. The CDR3 is 24 residues long. Germline CDR1 is TSWWSYY and CDR2 is QGS. V trimming: 5 bases; J trimming: 4 bases; junction bases outside the gene matches: 32. In DNA, the CDR3 is TGTGCTCTTGGGAAGCGTTTGGCAATACTTTTCAAACTCCTTGGGGATACGTCGACAGCACAACTCTTCTTT. Its protein is CALGKRLAILFKLLGDTSTAQLFF.

There are a few counts of this clone. Translating this DNA gives a protein that differs at residue 11 from the TCRdb one, which belongs to a much larger clone; a read error is likely, and the protein shown is this translation. The V and J genes are TRDV2 and TRDJ1, with 8 bases identical to TRDD3. No J gene is reported in TCRdb; it was inferred here by comparing the DNA with germline. V was pared by 0 bases and J by 2 bases, with 19 bases of the junction left unmatched. Per germline, CDR1 GEAIGNYY and CDR2 EKD. The CDR3 spans 20 residues. The CDR3 bases are TGTGCCTGTGACACCCGGTTACACTGGGGGGTCGAGGGGATGACCGATAAACTCATCTTT. It codes for CACDTRLHWGVEGMTDKLIF.

This clone was seen a few times. With only one base between it and a far larger clone, this is likely a read error. Additional DNA sequences in this sample encode the identical CDR3. This chain joins TRDV2 and TRDJ3; tentative D call: TRDD3 (5 bases). No J segment appears in TCRdb, so it was assigned here by matching the sequence to germline. This CDR3 is built from 20 residues. Germline CDR1 GEAIGNYY, CDR2 EKD. The CDR3 DNA reads as TGTGCCTGTGACTTCCGTGCTGGGAGATACTCCCCCTGGGACACCAGACAGATGTTTTTC. Residues: CACDFRAGRYSPWDTRQMFF.

A remark on this clone: A read error is the likely source, as a far larger clone sits one nucleotide away. At the DNA level, this CDR3 is encoded by other sequences in the same sample as well. The chain combines TRDV1 with TRDJ1; possibly TRDD2 or TRDD3 for D (9 bases each). Looked up from germline, CDR1 is TSWWSYY and CDR2 is QGS. The CDR3 is made up of 21 amino acids. CDR3 DNA: TGCGCTCTTGGGGATCGCCCTTCCTACGTTTCTGGGGGATTTAAAACCGATAAACTCATCTTT. Translated: CALGDRPSYVSGGFKTDKLIF.

The sample holds a few counts of this clone. This DNA's translation differs at residue 6 from TCRdb's protein, which comes from a much larger clone; a read error is likely, and the protein shown is translated from the DNA. J is TRDJ1 and V is TRDV1; D call uncertain. The J gene, not given by TCRdb, was assigned here from a germline match of the nucleotide sequence. CDR3 size: 17 residues. The V end lost 2 bases, the J end lost 0 bases, and 16 bases lay between the germline ends. Germline assignment: CDR1 TSWWSYY and CDR2 QGS. CDR3 protein: CALGEDYPMLYTDKLIF. DNA for the CDR3: TGTGCTCTTGGGGAAGACTATCCAATGCTCTACACCGATAAACTCATCTTT.

This clone was detected ten times or more. The TCRdb protein comes from a much larger clone and disagrees with this DNA's translation at residue 10, likely due to a read error; the protein given here is derived from the DNA. This chain connects TRDV2 to TRDJ1; TRDD3 is a possible D gene (5 bases). This CDR3 comprises 13 residues. Germline-derived CDR1 and CDR2 are GEAIGNYY and EKD. The CDR3, as DNA: TGTGCCTGTGACCAGATGGGGAAAGATAGACTCATCTTT. It translates to CACDQMGKDRLIF.

This clone has a handful of counts. A read error is the likely source, as a far larger clone sits one nucleotide away. This same CDR3 is encoded by further DNA sequences in the sample. Called V gene: TRDV1; the J gene was not called; the listed D gene, TRDD3, was not tested against the DNA. CDR3 size: 26 residues. Germline CDR1 TSWWSYY, CDR2 QGS. CDR3 region: CALGDPPIWIPIQLYWGIEHTDKLIF. As DNA, the CDR3 is TGTGCTCTTGGGGATCCCCCCATTTGGATTCCTATCCAATTGTACTGGGGGATCGAACACACCGATAAGCTCATCTTT.

With regard to this clone: The TCRdb protein comes from a much larger clone and disagrees with this DNA's translation at residue 19, likely due to a read error; the protein given here is derived from the DNA. The gene calls are TRDV1 and TRDJ1, with TRDD2 matching 9 bases. In the absence of a J gene in TCRdb, the DNA was matched to germline to assign it here. The germline V gene has CDR1 TSWWSYY and CDR2 QGS. The CDR3 totals 23 residues. CDR3 in amino acids: CALGEIATFLRSGGFGYTEKLIF. The CDR3 nucleotides read TGTGCTCTTGGGGAAATTGCTACCTTCCTACGGTCCGGGGGATTTGGGTACACCGAGAAACTCATCTTT.

On this clone itself: The amino acid sequence in TCRdb belongs to a much larger clone and departs from this DNA's translation at residue 5, likely a sequencing read error; the sequence shown is translated from the DNA. The chain combines TRDV3 with TRDJ1, with TRDD3 matching 8 bases. The J gene, not given by TCRdb, was assigned here from a germline match of the nucleotide sequence. After removal of 0 bases from V and 0 bases from J, the junction contained 15 bases not matched to a gene. The CDR3 runs 18 residues. CDR1 is TVYSNPD, CDR2 GDNSRS, per germline (reference sequence). This CDR3 reads CAFSPYSTGGPYTDKLIF. CDR3 sequence (DNA): TGTGCCTTTAGTCCCTACAGTACTGGGGGGCCGTACACCGATAAACTCATCTTT.

This clone has at least ten counts. Possible read error: a much larger clone is one base away. Other DNA sequences in this specimen translate into the identical CDR3. The chain is built from TRDV2 and TRDJ1; tentative D call: TRDD3 (6 bases). This CDR3 spans 16 amino acids. The V end lost 3 bases, the J end lost 2 bases, and 18 bases lay between the germline ends. Germline lookup yields CDR1 GEAIGNYY and CDR2 EKD. The CDR3 region has the DNA TGTGCCTGTGACTCTCTTACTGGGAGGTCGACCGATAAACTCATCTTT. This codes for CACDSLTGRSTDKLIF.

Remarks on this clone: TCRdb's listed protein matches a much larger clone and diverges from this DNA's translation at residue 11, likely through a read error; the protein shown comes from the DNA. The J gene is TRDJ1, the V gene TRDV1, with TRDD3 matching over 13 bases. No J segment appears in TCRdb, so it was assigned here by matching the sequence to germline. Germline-derived CDR1 and CDR2 are TSWWSYY and QGS. The CDR3 sequence is 20 residues long. Trimming at V came to 2 bases and at J to 8 bases, leaving 20 bases not matched to a gene. Written as DNA, the CDR3 is TGTGCTCTTGGGGAAGGTTTCTCCCCGTCCCCACTGGGGGATACGGGCAAACTCATCTTT. As protein: CALGEGFSPSPLGDTGKLIF.

Concerning this clone: Translating this DNA gives a protein that differs at residue 21 from the TCRdb one, which belongs to a much larger clone; a read error is likely, and the protein shown is this translation. The gene calls are TRDV1 and TRDJ1; 10 bases are shared with TRDD3. Assignment of the J gene here rests on matching the DNA to germline, because TCRdb gives none. This CDR3 spans 25 amino acids. Germline values: CDR1 TSWWSYY, CDR2 QGS. DNA of the CDR3: TGTGCTCTTGGGGAAGAAGTGGGAGTGATCGTCCTAGGGGGGATACGATCCCTGAACACCGGTAAACTCATCTTT. It yields the protein CALGEEVGVIVLGGIRSLNTGKLIF.